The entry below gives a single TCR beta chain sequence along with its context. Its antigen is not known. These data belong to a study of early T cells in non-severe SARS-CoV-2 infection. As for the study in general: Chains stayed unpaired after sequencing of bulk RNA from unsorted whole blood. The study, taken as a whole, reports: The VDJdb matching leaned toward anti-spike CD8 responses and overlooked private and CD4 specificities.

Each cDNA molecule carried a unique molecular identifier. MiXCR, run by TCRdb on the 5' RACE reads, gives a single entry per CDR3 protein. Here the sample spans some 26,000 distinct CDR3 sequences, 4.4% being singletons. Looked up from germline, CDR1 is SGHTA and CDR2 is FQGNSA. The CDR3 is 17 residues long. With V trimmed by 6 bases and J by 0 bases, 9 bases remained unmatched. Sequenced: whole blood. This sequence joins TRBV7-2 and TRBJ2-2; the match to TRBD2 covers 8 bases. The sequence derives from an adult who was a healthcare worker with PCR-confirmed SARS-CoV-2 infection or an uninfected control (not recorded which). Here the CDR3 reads CASRFGLAKTNTGELFF. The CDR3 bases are TGTGCCAGCAGGTTTGGACTAGCAAAAACGAACACCGGGGAGCTGTTTTTT.